Following are 27 T cell receptor beta chains from one sample sequenced in a study of blood T cell repertoires in COVID-19. The protocol was immunoSEQ multiplex PCR, while the TCRdb copy is restricted to in-frame clones and leaves out a portion. The sample lists around 200,000 clones, about 87% occurring once. The specimen was peripheral blood. The source is a man in his sixties who had recovered from COVID-19.

The chain uses TRBV9 and TRBJ1-1; D gene unclear. The CDR3 contains 13 residues. Trimming shortened V by 0 bases and J by 0 bases, and 3 bases separated the two germline ends. The germline V gene has CDR1 SGDLS and CDR2 YYNGEE. The CDR3 here is CASSVDMNTEAFF. As DNA, the CDR3 is TGTGCCAGCAGCGTAGACATGAACACTGAAGCTTTCTTT.

The chain couples TRBV7-2 to TRBJ1-3; tentatively, D is TRBD1 (5 bases). In germline, CDR1 is SGHTA, CDR2 FQGNSA. The CDR3 has 15 residues. The V end lost 2 bases, the J end lost 4 bases, and 12 bases lay between the germline ends. CDR3 residues: CASSLWGGIGNTIYF. The CDR3 nucleotides are TGTGCCAGCAGCTTATGGGGGGGGATCGGAAACACCATATATTTT.

The chain recombines TRBV28 with TRBJ1-4, with D possibly TRBD1 on 5 matching bases. The V end lost 8 bases, the J end lost 5 bases, and 15 bases lay between the germline ends. Per germline, CDR1 MDHEN and CDR2 SYDVKM. This CDR3 is 14 amino acids long. The CDR3 region is CASRPGEVNEKLFF. CDR3 bases: TGTGCCAGCCGCCCGGGGGAGGTCAATGAAAAACTGTTTTTT.

V is TRBV4-3 and J is TRBJ2-7; D is possibly TRBD1 (5 bases). The CDR3 covers 15 residues. Trimming shortened V by 1 base and J by 3 bases, and 13 bases separated the two germline ends. Per germline, CDR1 LGHNA and CDR2 YSLEER. The CDR3 coding sequence is TGCGCCAGCAGCCAAGCAGGGCCCAAAAGCTACGAGCAGTACTTC. Its protein is CASSQAGPKSYEQYF.

CDR3 protein: CAIATGGNTEAFF. Here the CDR3 DNA reads TGTGCCATCGCGACAGGGGGGAACACTGAAGCTTTCTTT. This chain uses TRBV10-3 with TRBJ1-1; 9 bases fit TRBD1. With 8 bases clipped from V and 1 base from J, the junction kept 2 bases outside the gene matches. The CDR3 totals 13 residues. Germline CDR1 and CDR2: ENHRY and SYGVKD.

The chain employs TRBV30 and TRBJ2-1; D might be TRBD1 (6 bases). CDR1 GTSNPN and CDR2 SVGIG come from the germline V gene (reference sequence). Trimming took off 5 bases at V and 8 bases at J, with 13 bases between the two ends. The CDR3 is 12 residues long. CDR3: CAWDQGGDEQFF. The CDR3 DNA sequence: TGTGCCTGGGATCAAGGGGGAGATGAGCAGTTCTTC.

The table lists this clone with a few counts. The J gene is TRBJ1-1, the V gene TRBV10-3, with D tentatively TRBD1 (6 bases). Germline V gene sequence: CDR1 ENHRY, CDR2 SYGVKD. V was clipped by 6 bases and J by 2 bases, with 7 bases between them. CDR3 length equals 12 residues. The CDR3: CAISRGNTEAFF. DNA for the CDR3: TGTGCCATCAGCAGGGGTAACACTGAAGCTTTCTTT.

The count of this clone is one. This CDR3 reads CASSLGRGQSFF. For the CDR3, the DNA is TGTGCCAGCAGCTTAGGACGGGGACAGTCGTTCTTC. This rearrangement joins TRBV7-2 to TRBJ2-1, with 7 bases fitting TRBD1. CDR3 length: 12 amino acids. Germline CDR1 reads SGHTA; CDR2 reads FQGNSA. V shed 1 base, J shed 15 bases, and the junction held 6 bases outside the gene matches.

In DNA form, the CDR3 reads TGTGCCAGCAGTGAAGGCGGGGGGAGGGGCTATGGCTACACCTTC. Translating it yields CASSEGGGRGYGYTF. V is TRBV6-1 and J is TRBJ1-2; possibly TRBD1 for D (5 bases). The CDR3 extends over 15 amino acids. Germline V gene sequence: CDR1 MNHNS, CDR2 SASEGT. V lost 1 base, J lost 4 bases, and 13 bases lay in between.

As to this clone: The identical CDR3 is also encoded by other nucleotide sequences in the sample. The chain couples TRBV7-6 to TRBJ2-1; 13 nucleotides line up with TRBD2. In germline, CDR1 is SGHVS, CDR2 FNYEAQ. The CDR3 is 17 amino acids. The junction had 4 bases not matched to a gene; V was cut back by 5 bases and J by 0 bases. The CDR3 region has the DNA TGTGCCAGCAGCGCCAGACTAGCGGGGGGCTCCTACAATGAGCAGTTCTTC. It yields the protein CASSARLAGGSYNEQFF.

The chain uses TRBV24-1 and TRBJ1-5; possible D gene TRBD1, 5 bases. The CDR3 has 17 amino acids. V shed 4 bases and J shed 0 bases, with 15 bases lying between them. CDR1 and CDR2 (germline): KGHDR, SFDVKD. The CDR3 DNA is TGTGCCACCAGTGACAGCTTTGGGGGGGTTAGCAATCAGCCCCAGCATTTT. Translating it yields CATSDSFGGVSNQPQHF.

This chain joins TRBV3-1 (or the pseudogene TRBV3-2) and TRBJ1-2; TRBD1 matches at 9 bases. The junction had 6 bases not matched to a gene; V was cut back by 2 bases and J by 8 bases. The germline V gene has CDR1 LGHDT and CDR2 YNNKEL (reference sequence). The CDR3 spans 14 residues. The CDR3 DNA is TGTGCCAGCAGCCAAACCCGGACAGGGGTAGGCTACACCTTC. Translated, it gives CASSQTRTGVGYTF.

This clone has just a few counts. This rearrangement joins TRBV6-1 to TRBJ2-2; D is perhaps TRBD1 (5 bases). Germline V gene data show CDR1 as MNHNS and CDR2 as SASEGT. The CDR3 runs to 14 residues. The V gene lost 2 bases and the J gene lost 6 bases, with 10 bases spanning the gap. Here the CDR3 reads CASSESWGPGELFF. The CDR3 region has the DNA TGTGCCAGCAGTGAAAGTTGGGGCCCCGGGGAGCTGTTTTTT.

The rearrangement links TRBV4-2 to TRBJ1-3; weak D call: TRBD1 (5 bases). Looked up from germline, CDR1 is LGHNA and CDR2 is YNFKEQ. Trimming took 1 base from V and 0 from J, leaving 7 bases between them. This CDR3 is built from 15 residues. CDR3 protein: CASSQGQNSGNTIYF. As DNA, the CDR3 is TGTGCCAGCAGCCAAGGACAGAACTCTGGAAACACCATATATTTT.

The J gene is TRBJ2-1, the V gene TRBV7-3; 8 nucleotides match TRBD1. Germline lookup yields CDR1 SGHTA and CDR2 FQGTGA. CDR3 size: 15 residues. V shed 5 bases, J shed 4 bases, and the junction held 7 bases outside the gene matches. The CDR3 protein is CASSLPGTGYNEQFF. CDR3 nucleotide sequence: TGTGCCAGCAGCCTCCCCGGGACAGGATACAATGAGCAGTTCTTC.

The chain employs TRBV5-6 and TRBJ1-4; D gene uncertain. Trimming removed 4 bases at V and 3 bases at J, with 13 bases between. This CDR3 region has 15 residues. Per germline, CDR1 SGHDT and CDR2 YYEEEE. The CDR3 DNA follows: TGTGCCAGCAGCCTAAACTCCTTCGCTAATGAAAAACTGTTTTTT. Its protein is CASSLNSFANEKLFF.

The chain is built from TRBV6-6 and TRBJ2-7; weak D call: TRBD1 (6 bases). Trimming left V 6 bases short and J 7 bases short, with 16 bases between. The CDR3 is 13 residues long. From germline, CDR1 is MNHNY and CDR2 SVGAGI (reference sequence). CDR3 sequence: CASSTQGSGEQYF. The DNA for the CDR3 is TGTGCCAGCAGCACACAGGGTTCGGGAGAGCAGTACTTC.

The chain recombines TRBV30 with TRBJ1-4; maybe TRBD1 (5 bases). The V and J ends lost 0 bases and 8 bases respectively, with 13 bases between them. The CDR3 extends over 14 amino acids. The germline gives CDR1 GTSNPN, CDR2 SVGIG (reference sequence). The CDR3 sequence is CAWSVGVTREKLFF. The CDR3 DNA follows: TGTGCCTGGAGTGTAGGGGTTACAAGGGAAAAACTGTTTTTT.

The chain uses TRBV27 and TRBJ2-7; possible D gene TRBD2, 7 bases. The CDR3 length is 12 residues. The V and J ends lost 4 bases and 6 bases respectively, with 10 bases between them. Germline CDR1 MNHEY, CDR2 SMNVEV (reference sequence). The CDR3 nucleotides read TGTGCCAGCAGTTGGGGGGGCGTCGAGCAGTACTTC. It is translated as CASSWGGVEQYF.

The chain links TRBV7-2 to TRBJ2-7; 9 positions agree with TRBD1. Trimming took 4 bases from V and 3 from J; bases not matched to a gene: 10. Germline CDR1 and CDR2: SGHTA and FQGNSA. The CDR3 is 16 amino acids. The CDR3 sequence is CASSSPPGTGSYEQYF. CDR3 coding DNA: TGTGCCAGCAGCTCCCCGCCAGGGACAGGGAGCTACGAGCAGTACTTC. The full variable domain, its missing parts supplied by reference TRBV7-2 and TRBJ2-7, is GAGVSQSPSNKVTEKGKDVELRCDPISGHTALYWYRQSLGQGLEFLIYFQGNSAPDKSGLPSDRFSAERTGGSVSTLTIQRTQQEDSAVYLCASSSPPGTGSYEQYFGPGTRLTVT.

The CDR3 DNA is TGTGCCAGTAACGGGGACAGGGGGCAAAACTATGGCTACACCTTC. Translated: CASNGDRGQNYGYTF. The chain uses TRBV19 and TRBJ1-2; 12 bases are shared with TRBD1. Germline CDR1 LNHDA, CDR2 SQIVND (reference sequence). The CDR3 has 15 residues. The ends lost 7 bases at V and 2 bases at J; junction bases unmatched: 5. The whole variable domain, filled in from reference TRBV19 and TRBJ1-2, reads DGGITQSPKYLFRKEGQNVTLSCEQNLNHDAMYWYRQDPGQGLRLIYYSQIVNDFQKGDIAEGYSVSREKKESFPLTVTSAQKNPTAFYLCASNGDRGQNYGYTFGSGTRLTVV.

The chain uses TRBV11-2 and TRBJ1-4, with D possibly being TRBD1 (6 bases). Trimming cost V 0 bases and J 8 bases, with 16 bases left between them. The length of the CDR3 is 16 residues. Germline V gene lookup returns CDR1 SGHAT and CDR2 FQNNGV. CDR3 nucleotides: TGTGCCAGCAGCTTAGATCGACCGGCGAGGGGGGAAAAACTGTTTTTT. Encoded protein: CASSLDRPARGEKLFF.

The chain joins TRBV5-4 to TRBJ2-5; perhaps TRBD1 as D (6 bases). Germline CDR1 SGHNT, CDR2 YYREEE (reference sequence). This CDR3 spans 14 amino acids. The V end lost 4 bases, the J end lost 1 base, and 11 bases lay between the germline ends. DNA for the CDR3: TGTGCCAGCAGCCCCCGGACAGTCCAAGAGACCCAGTACTTC. Translated, it gives CASSPRTVQETQYF.

A few counts support this clone. CDR3 nucleotides: TGTGCCACCACAGACTTTCAGGGGACTAGCTATGGCTACACCTTC. Encoded protein: CATTDFQGTSYGYTF. The rearrangement links TRBV19 to TRBJ1-2; TRBD1 is a possible D gene (6 bases). Between the trimmed V and J ends, which lost 10 bases and 4 bases, there was a span of 22 bases. The CDR3 length is 15 residues. Germline V CDR1 and CDR2: LNHDA, SQIVND (reference sequence).

This chain joins TRBV3-1 (or the pseudogene TRBV3-2) and TRBJ2-7, with 8 bases that match TRBD2. CDR3 length: 15 amino acids. The germline CDR1 and CDR2 sequences are LGHDT and YNNKEL (reference sequence). J gave up 6 bases and V 4 bases, and 11 bases lay outside the gene matches. The CDR3 is CASSRPGGGRSEQYF. In DNA form, the CDR3 reads TGTGCCAGCAGCCGCCCGGGGGGGGGCAGATCCGAGCAGTACTTC.

This clone has just one count. This chain links TRBV5-4 with TRBJ2-7; a weak D match, TRBD1 (8 bases). This CDR3 is built from 14 residues. Trimming left V 4 bases short and J 6 bases short, with 17 bases between. CDR1 is SGHNT and CDR2 is YYREEE in the germline V gene (reference sequence). The CDR3 loop reads CASSGGGQAPEQYF. Here the CDR3 DNA reads TGTGCCAGCAGCGGGGGGGGACAGGCCCCCGAGCAGTACTTC.

In DNA, the CDR3 is TGTGCCAGCAGCCGGGACAGGGGGGAGACCCAGTACTTC. Amino acid sequence: CASSRDRGETQYF. The rearrangement joins TRBV7-3 to TRBJ2-5, with TRBD1 identical over 11 bases. The CDR3 loop spans 13 amino acids. The V segment lost 5 bases and the J segment 5 bases; nucleotides outside the gene matches: 1. CDR1 SGHTA and CDR2 FQGTGA come from the germline V gene.